This is a list of T cell receptor beta chains from one sample in a study of CXCR3-negative and CXCR3-positive naive CD8 T cells. TCRdb reprocessed the 5' RACE reads, keeping one entry per CDR3 protein, no DNA. The specimen's table records 150,000 or so distinct CDR3 sequences. Sample: naive CXCR3- CD8+ T cells from blood. The receptors shown here come from a human donor in good health. Some clones in this sample may be carry-over from other donors' samples. CDR3s include the opening cysteine and the closing phenylalanine or tryptophan.

V gene: TRBV20-1; J gene: TRBJ2-7; CDR3 protein: CSARDLGGSEQYF
V gene: TRBV5-1; J gene: TRBJ2-3; CDR3 protein: CASSPSRPTDTQYF
V gene: TRBV4-2; J gene: TRBJ2-5; CDR3 protein: CASSQEDHQETQYF
V gene: TRBV7-9; J gene: TRBJ2-5; CDR3 protein: CASSLRQGSVETQYF
V gene: TRBV12-3/TRBV12-4; J gene: TRBJ2-2; CDR3 protein: CASTPGRYTGELFF
V gene: TRBV7-2; J gene: TRBJ1-2; CDR3 protein: CASSLARAVYGYTF
V gene: TRBV5-1; J gene: TRBJ1-6; CDR3 protein: CASSPDRGDTLHF
V gene: TRBV3-1; J gene: TRBJ2-7; CDR3 protein: CASSRDRGLSYEQYF
V gene: TRBV27; J gene: TRBJ1-1; CDR3 protein: CASSLYGGAYSDTEAFF
V gene: TRBV7-3; J gene: TRBJ2-5; CDR3 protein: CASSLFDGETQYF
V gene: TRBV29-1; J gene: TRBJ2-2; CDR3 protein: CSGRRSGELFF
V gene: TRBV19; J gene: TRBJ1-2; CDR3 protein: CASVYGGNYGYTF
V gene: TRBV7-9; J gene: TRBJ2-1; CDR3 protein: CASSLVNRGREQFF
V gene: TRBV20-1; J gene: TRBJ2-7; CDR3 protein: CSARDLYEQYF
V gene: TRBV19; J gene: TRBJ2-1; CDR3 protein: CASSVGQGLAGEEQFF
V gene: TRBV24-1; J gene: TRBJ2-3; CDR3 protein: CATSDNDRGWIADTQYF
V gene: TRBV9; J gene: TRBJ2-2; CDR3 protein: CASRGGGTNTGELFF
V gene: TRBV27; J gene: TRBJ2-7; CDR3 protein: CASSSPGQGSYEQYF
V gene: TRBV7-6; J gene: TRBJ1-1; CDR3 protein: CASSEGAPNTEAFF
V gene: TRBV5-1; J gene: TRBJ2-1; CDR3 protein: CASSSGQDNEQFF
V gene: TRBV29-1; J gene: TRBJ2-5; CDR3 protein: CSVDGLTGASAETQYF
V gene: TRBV9; J gene: TRBJ2-5; CDR3 protein: CASGLGVEDSEETQYF
V gene: TRBV20-1; J gene: TRBJ2-7; CDR3 protein: CSARDRLHPLGEQYF
V gene: TRBV7-9; J gene: TRBJ1-3; CDR3 protein: CASSSSGTGATPPGNTIYF
V gene: TRBV12-3/TRBV12-4; J gene: TRBJ1-1; CDR3 protein: CASSLSGWRASTEAFF
V gene: TRBV11-3; J gene: TRBJ2-5; CDR3 protein: CASSLGQGVGETQYF
V gene: TRBV7-9; J gene: TRBJ2-2; CDR3 protein: CASSARLQGRELFF
V gene: TRBV12-3/TRBV12-4; J gene: TRBJ2-3; CDR3 protein: CASSFFGSTDTQYF
V gene: TRBV29-1; J gene: TRBJ1-2; CDR3 protein: CSVGSTGSHGYTF
V gene: TRBV4-3; J gene: TRBJ2-2; CDR3 protein: CASSPPGGDTSTGELFF
V gene: TRBV12-3/TRBV12-4; J gene: TRBJ2-7; CDR3 protein: CARSIIGQGGYEQYF
V gene: TRBV12-3/TRBV12-4; J gene: TRBJ2-5; CDR3 protein: CASSSPGDQETQYF